The 12 T cell receptor beta chains in this list originate from one sample, sequenced in a study of neurological immune-mediated disorders. Each CDR3 protein is one row after TCRdb ran MiXCR on the 5' RACE reads. The data show over 60,000 distinct CDR3 sequences, less than 5.5% seen once. The sequencing input was PBMCs. Every receptor here comes from a woman in her 30s with multiple sclerosis.

At least ten counts were recorded for this clonotype. The chain uses TRBV12-3 or TRBV12-4 and TRBJ2-1; D is unclear. The V gene lost 2 bases and the J gene lost 6 bases, with 8 bases spanning the gap. The CDR3 covers 13 residues. CDR3 in DNA: TGTGCCAGCAGTTTACACACCCCCAATGAGCAGTTCTTC. It encodes CASSLHTPNEQFF.

This clonotype showed up many times. The V and J genes are TRBV6-9 and TRBJ2-3; D is uncertain. This CDR3 is built from 14 residues. In germline, CDR1 is MNHGY, CDR2 SVAAGI. Trimming pared 7 bases from V and 4 bases from J, leaving 15 bases between. The CDR3 nucleotides read TGTGCCAGCACCCGAAGCCCCCGCGCAGATACGCAGTATTTT. Amino acids: CASTRSPRADTQYF.

This clonotype was counted at least ten times. The J gene is TRBJ2-3, the V gene TRBV4-1, with 10 bases matching TRBD2. From germline, CDR1 is MGHRA and CDR2 YSYEKL. The CDR3 is made up of 17 amino acids. V lost 0 bases, J lost 0 bases, and 3 bases stayed unmatched. The chain's CDR3 is CASSQDELAGSTDTQYF. Here the CDR3 DNA reads TGCGCCAGCAGCCAAGATGAACTAGCGGGGAGCACAGATACGCAGTATTTT.

This clonotype was seen only a few times. This rearrangement joins TRBV27 to TRBJ1-2; D unresolved. This CDR3 has 16 residues. V dropped 2 bases and J dropped 4 bases, with 17 bases sitting between them. CDR1 is MNHEY, CDR2 SMNVEV, per germline (reference sequence). This CDR3 is CASSLKGGSAPYGYTF. CDR3 bases: TGTGCCAGCAGTTTAAAAGGAGGATCCGCCCCCTATGGCTACACCTTC.

This clonotype was recorded many times. V and J are TRBV4-1 and TRBJ2-1, with TRBD2 matching over 11 bases. Trimming at V came to 0 bases and at J to 6 bases, leaving 7 bases not matched to a gene. This CDR3 region has 17 residues. CDR1 MGHRA and CDR2 YSYEKL come from the germline V gene. The CDR3 coding sequence is TGCGCCAGCAGCCAAGAAGTCCCGCTAGCGGGGGGCAATGAGCAGTTCTTC. Translation gives CASSQEVPLAGGNEQFF.

This clonotype was observed at least ten times. This rearrangement joins TRBV2 to TRBJ2-3; D may be TRBD2 (5 bases). CDR3 length equals 13 residues. Germline loops: CDR1 SNHLY, CDR2 FYNNEI. Between the trimmed V and J ends, which lost 8 bases and 5 bases, there was a span of 14 bases. CDR3 residues: CASRRLPGDTQYF. For the CDR3, the DNA is TGTGCCAGCCGGAGGCTACCCGGAGATACGCAGTATTTT.

This clonotype was detected many times. This chain joins TRBV3-1 and TRBJ2-7; D gene ambiguous. The CDR3 is made up of 15 amino acids. Trimming left V 5 bases short and J 0 bases short, with 14 bases between. The germline CDR1 and CDR2 sequences are LGHDT and YNNKEL (reference sequence). CDR3 region: CASSERAISSYEQYF. In DNA, the CDR3 is TGTGCCAGCAGCGAAAGAGCGATTAGCTCCTACGAGCAGTACTTC.

This clonotype was seen many times. The genes are TRBV7-2 and TRBJ2-2; D uncertain. Trimming took 2 bases from V and 6 from J, leaving 7 bases between them. This CDR3 is 13 amino acids long. Germline V gene lookup returns CDR1 SGHTA and CDR2 FQGNSA. The DNA for the CDR3 is TGTGCCAGCAGCTTATACTTACCCGGGGAGCTGTTTTTT. This sequence encodes CASSLYLPGELFF.

This clonotype was observed at least ten times. The gene calls are TRBV7-9 and TRBJ2-3; perhaps TRBD2 as D (6 bases). The CDR3 runs to 12 residues. Germline CDR1 reads SEHNR; CDR2 reads FQNEAQ (reference sequence). Deletions cut 7 bases from V and 5 bases from J, with 10 bases between. The CDR3 here is CASNREQDTQYF. The CDR3 DNA reads as TGTGCCAGCAATCGGGAGCAAGATACGCAGTATTTT.

Ten or more counts support this clonotype. The V gene is TRBV20-1, the J gene TRBJ2-2, with a weak D call TRBD2 (6 bases). The CDR3 runs to 15 residues. Trimming cost V 6 bases and J 3 bases, with 17 bases left between them. Germline V lookup: CDR1 DFQATT, CDR2 SNEGSKA (reference sequence). This CDR3 reads CSATGVAGHTGELFF. CDR3 DNA: TGCAGTGCAACGGGGGTAGCTGGGCACACCGGGGAGCTGTTTTTT.

In this sample, this clonotype turned up many times. This chain links TRBV15 with TRBJ1-5, with D unresolved. With 0 bases removed from V and 6 bases from J, the gap between germline ends came to 6 bases. CDR1 and CDR2 (germline): LNHNV, YYDKDF (reference sequence). The CDR3 sequence is 13 residues long. CDR3 sequence: CATSRESLQPQHF. Here the CDR3 DNA reads TGTGCCACCAGCAGAGAGTCGCTTCAGCCCCAGCATTTT.

This clonotype was recorded many times. The rearrangement joins TRBV20-1 to TRBJ2-5, with TRBD2 matching 11 bases. Looked up from germline, CDR1 is DFQATT and CDR2 is SNEGSKA (reference sequence). The J segment lost 5 bases and the V segment lost 3 bases, leaving 5 bases of the junction unmatched. The CDR3 spans 14 residues. This CDR3 reads CSASELAGEETQYF. The CDR3 bases are TGCAGTGCTAGCGAACTAGCGGGAGAGGAGACCCAGTACTTC.